The sequence of this T cell receptor (beta chain) was determined in a study of CD8 T cells in ankylosing spondylitis. Study-wide points: Reactive arthritis synovial fluid and blood previously showed some of these motif variants. Among TCR beta sequences, a motif of under 10 highly homologous variants appeared characteristic of ankylosing spondylitis blood. The study looked at matched synovial fluid samples from ankylosing spondylitis patients. Disease-linked clones were reported to be significantly enriched there.

This clonotype was seen many times. Its cognate antigen is unknown. Using its own MiXCR run on the 5' RACE reads, TCRdb lists one record per CDR3 protein. Among about 220,000 distinct CDR3 sequences listed, 7.3% were seen once. The V segment lost 6 bases and the J segment 6 bases; nucleotides outside the gene matches: 5. CDR1 and CDR2 from the germline V gene are SQVTM and ANQGSEA. The CDR3 runs to 13 residues. The source material was blood, either unsorted or a sorted T cell fraction (not recorded which). The rearrangement joins TRBV29-1 to TRBJ2-1; 10 positions match TRBD1. This receptor was identified in a male donor with ankylosing spondylitis. CDR3: CSVAGQGRNEQFF. CDR3 coding DNA: TGCAGCGTCGCGGGACAGGGGCGCAATGAGCAGTTCTTC.